The rows below give T cell receptor beta chains drawn from one sample of a study of T cell repertoires in cytomegalovirus infection. TCRdb redid the calling of the reads with MiXCR, one entry per CDR3 protein. The table lists about 920,000 distinct CDR3 sequences, approximately 30% of them singletons, with roughly 13% in the top ten. The antigens for these receptors are not known. This specimen consisted of cultured CD8+ T cells from PBMCs, obtained from culture after CMV antigen stimulation. The origin of the receptors is a human donor in good health (CMV status not recorded). Some clones in this sample may be carry-over from other donors' samples. Both conserved end residues are part of each CDR3. D genes are given only for firm matches. Some rows mark clone size as missing; the rest say once, few, many or name a class of expanded clone.

TRBV12-3/TRBV12-4	-	TRBJ2-2	16	-	TGTGCCAGCAGATCGGACTCCCGATTTTACACCGGGGAGCTGTTTTTT	CASRSDSRFYTGELFF
TRBV13	-	TRBJ2-1	13	-	TGTGCCAGCAGCGAACAAATTAACAATGAGCAGTTCTTC	CASSEQINNEQFF
TRBV6-1	-	TRBJ1-1	15	-	TGTGCCAGCAGTTGGTCTGTGTCCATCTACACTGAAGCTTTCTTT	CASSWSVSIYTEAFF
TRBV27	TRBD1	TRBJ2-1	14	-	TGTGCCAGCAGACAGGGGGTCGCGGCCAATGAGCAGTTCTTC	CASRQGVAANEQFF
TRBV9	-	TRBJ2-1	15	once	TGTGCCAGCAGCCTACCAACCCCATACAACAATGAGCAGTTCTTC	CASSLPTPYNNEQFF
TRBV11-3	-	TRBJ2-7	13	-	TGTGCCAGCAGCTCAATTGGCAGGAACGAGCAGTACTTC	CASSSIGRNEQYF
TRBV7-8	-	TRBJ1-2	16	many	TGTGCCAGCAGCCCTTCATTGACAGACTTTTTCTATGGCTACACCTTC	CASSPSLTDFFYGYTF
TRBV10-3	-	TRBJ2-5	13	-	TGTGCCATCAGTGGGATAGAGACGGAGACCCAGTACTTC	CAISGIETETQYF
TRBV2	TRBD2	TRBJ2-2	16	-	TGTGCCAGCAGTGCCCTAGCGGGGGATGTCACCGGGGAGCTGTTTTTT	CASSALAGDVTGELFF
TRBV14	-	TRBJ1-1	12	few	TGTGCCAGCGCGATAGGGGGGATTGAAGCTTTCTTT	CASAIGGIEAFF
TRBV5-4	-	TRBJ2-2	16	few	TGTGCCAGCAGATGGGGTGGCCAGTTGAACACCGGGGAGCTGTTTTTT	CASRWGGQLNTGELFF
TRBV12-3/TRBV12-4	TRBD2	TRBJ2-1	15	many	TGTGCCAGCAGCCCACTAGCGGGGGCCTACAATGAGCAGTTCTTC	CASSPLAGAYNEQFF
TRBV20-1	-	TRBJ1-2	15	-	TGCAGTGCTAGACCCTCTGAGGGGGGGAGCTATGGCTACACCTTC	CSARPSEGGSYGYTF
TRBV6-2/TRBV6-3	-	TRBJ2-6	15	-	TGTGCCAGCAGCTCTTACAGGTCTGGGGCCAACGTCCTGACTTTC	CASSSYRSGANVLTF
TRBV12-3/TRBV12-4	-	TRBJ2-7	14	-	TGTGCCAGCAGTTTACTTGGGGGGAACTACGAGCAGTACTTC	CASSLLGGNYEQYF
TRBV6-5	-	TRBJ1-2	15	-	TGTGCCAGCAGTTACGCCCAGGGTTTAACCTATGGCTACACCTTC	CASSYAQGLTYGYTF
TRBV6-5	-	TRBJ2-1	15	many	TGTGCCAGCAGTTACTCCGGGGCCTCCTACAATGAGCAGTTCTTC	CASSYSGASYNEQFF
TRBV9	TRBD2	TRBJ2-3	16	-	TGTGCCAGCAGCCCCGTGAGCGGGGGGCCAAGCGGTACGCAGTATTTT	CASSPVSGGPSGTQYF
TRBV27	TRBD1	TRBJ1-2	17	-	TGTGCCAGCAGTCCTAGTACCGGGACAGGGGGGTACTATGGCTACACCTTC	CASSPSTGTGGYYGYTF
TRBV19	TRBD1	TRBJ1-1	14	-	TGTGCCAGTAGTCCCCGGGACAGGCGGAATTTGGCTTTCTTT	CASSPRDRRNLAFF
TRBV14	-	TRBJ2-1	14	once	TGTGCCAGCAGACTCGACAGCACCTACAATGAGCAGTTCTTC	CASRLDSTYNEQFF
TRBV6-2/TRBV6-3	TRBD1	TRBJ1-2	13	few	TGTGCCAGCAGTGGACAGGGAACCTATGGCTACACCTTC	CASSGQGTYGYTF